This entry is about one TCR beta chain. Profiled with immunoSEQ multiplex PCR; TCRdb holds only in-frame clones, not every one. The sample lists 85,000 to 90,000 clones; roughly 94% were seen once. V was clipped by 0 bases and J by 6 bases, with 9 bases between them. This CDR3 has 13 amino acids. CDR1 and CDR2 (germline): SGDLS, YYNGEE. These data originate in a study of T cell changes during pregnancy in multiple sclerosis. The chain combines TRBV9 with TRBJ1-1; no clear D gene. The TCR sequence derives from a female donor in good health, enrolled as a control in a pregnancy study. The source was peripheral blood, collected after pregnancy. The CDR3 region has the DNA TGTGCCAGCAGCGTAGCCAGGTCGTCTGAAGCTTTCTTT. Translation: CASSVARSSEAFF.